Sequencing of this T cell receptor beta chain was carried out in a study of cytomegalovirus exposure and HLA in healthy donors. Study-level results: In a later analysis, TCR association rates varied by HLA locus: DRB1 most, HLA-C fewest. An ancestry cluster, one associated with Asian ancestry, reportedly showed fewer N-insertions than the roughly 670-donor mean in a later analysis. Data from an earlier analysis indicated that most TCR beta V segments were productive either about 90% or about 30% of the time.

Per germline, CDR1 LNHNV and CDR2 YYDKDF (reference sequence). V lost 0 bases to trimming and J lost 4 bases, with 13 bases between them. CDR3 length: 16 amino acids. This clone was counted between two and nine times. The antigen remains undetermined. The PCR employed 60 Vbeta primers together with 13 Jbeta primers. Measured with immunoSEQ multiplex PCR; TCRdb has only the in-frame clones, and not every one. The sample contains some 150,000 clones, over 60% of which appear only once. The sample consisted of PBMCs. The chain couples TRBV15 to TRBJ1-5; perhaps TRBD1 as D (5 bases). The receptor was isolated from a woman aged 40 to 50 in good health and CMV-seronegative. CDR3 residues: CATSRDGGAPNQPQHF. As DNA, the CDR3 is TGTGCCACCAGCAGAGATGGAGGGGCTCCTAATCAGCCCCAGCATTTT.